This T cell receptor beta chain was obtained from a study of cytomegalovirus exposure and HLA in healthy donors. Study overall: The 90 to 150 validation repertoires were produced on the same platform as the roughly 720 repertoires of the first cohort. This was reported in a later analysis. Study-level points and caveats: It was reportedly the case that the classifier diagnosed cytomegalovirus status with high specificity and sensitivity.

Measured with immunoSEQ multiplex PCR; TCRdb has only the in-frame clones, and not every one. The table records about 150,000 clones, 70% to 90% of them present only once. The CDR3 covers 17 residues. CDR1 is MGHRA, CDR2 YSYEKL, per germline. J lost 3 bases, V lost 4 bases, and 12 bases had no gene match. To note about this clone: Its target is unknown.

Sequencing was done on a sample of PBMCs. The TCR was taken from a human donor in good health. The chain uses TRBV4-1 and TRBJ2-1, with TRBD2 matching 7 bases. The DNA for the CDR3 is TGCGCCAGCAGCCCAAGTTTGGGAGGGAGCTACTACAATGAGCAGTTCTTC. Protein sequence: CASSPSLGGSYYNEQFF.